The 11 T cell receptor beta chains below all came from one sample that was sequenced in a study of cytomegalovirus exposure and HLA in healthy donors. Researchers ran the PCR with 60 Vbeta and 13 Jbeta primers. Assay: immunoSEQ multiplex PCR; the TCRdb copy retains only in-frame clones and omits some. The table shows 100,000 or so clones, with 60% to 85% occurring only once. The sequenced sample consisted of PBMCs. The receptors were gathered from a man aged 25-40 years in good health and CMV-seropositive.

In DNA, the CDR3 is TGTGCCAGTAGTATAGGTCAGGGGAGTGATACGCAGTATTTT. Protein: CASSIGQGSDTQYF. The chain carries TRBV19 and TRBJ2-3; the D gene is possibly TRBD1 (6 bases). The CDR3 is 14 amino acids. V lost 1 base to trimming and J lost 6 bases, with 11 bases between them. Germline CDR1 and CDR2: LNHDA and SQIVND (reference sequence).

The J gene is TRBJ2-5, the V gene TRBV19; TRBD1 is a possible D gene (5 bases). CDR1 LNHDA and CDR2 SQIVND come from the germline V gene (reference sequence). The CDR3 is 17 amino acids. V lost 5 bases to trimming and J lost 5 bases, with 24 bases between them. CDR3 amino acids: CASSVTTAHLGLETQYF. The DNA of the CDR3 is TGTGCCAGTAGTGTGACGACAGCTCATTTAGGTTTGGAGACCCAGTACTTC.

CDR3 in DNA: TGTGCCAGCAGCGGACCAGGGGCAGATACGCAGTATTTT. Translating gives CASSGPGADTQYF. This chain connects TRBV5-6 to TRBJ2-3, with a possible D match to TRBD1 (6 bases). Germline V gene sequence: CDR1 SGHDT, CDR2 YYEEEE. This CDR3 has 13 residues. The V and J ends lost 4 bases and 4 bases respectively, with 10 bases between them.

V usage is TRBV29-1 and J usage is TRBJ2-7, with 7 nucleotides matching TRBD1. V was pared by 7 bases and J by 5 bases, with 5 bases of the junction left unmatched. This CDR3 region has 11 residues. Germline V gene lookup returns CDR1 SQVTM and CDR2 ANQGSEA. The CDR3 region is CSARQGDEQYV. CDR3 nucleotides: TGCAGCGCACGACAGGGCGACGAGCAGTACGTC.

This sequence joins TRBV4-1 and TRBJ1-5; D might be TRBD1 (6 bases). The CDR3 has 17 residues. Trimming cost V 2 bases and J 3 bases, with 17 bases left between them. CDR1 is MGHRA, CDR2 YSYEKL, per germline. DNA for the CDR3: TGCGCCAGCAGCCAAAAAGGGGGGGGAGTGGACAATCAGCCCCAGCATTTT. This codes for CASSQKGGGVDNQPQHF.

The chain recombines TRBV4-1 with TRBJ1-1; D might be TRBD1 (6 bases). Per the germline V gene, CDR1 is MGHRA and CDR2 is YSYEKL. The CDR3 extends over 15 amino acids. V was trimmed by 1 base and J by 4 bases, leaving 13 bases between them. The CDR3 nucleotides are TGCGCCAGCAGCCAAGCTGACAGAGGGGGCACTGAAGCTTTCTTT. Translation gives CASSQADRGGTEAFF.

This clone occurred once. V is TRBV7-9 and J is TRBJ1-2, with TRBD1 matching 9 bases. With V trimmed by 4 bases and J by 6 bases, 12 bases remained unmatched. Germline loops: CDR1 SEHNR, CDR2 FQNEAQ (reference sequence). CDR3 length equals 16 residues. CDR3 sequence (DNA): TGTGCCAGCAGCTCACGTATACAGGGGGCCTGGGATGGCTACACCTTC. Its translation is CASSSRIQGAWDGYTF.

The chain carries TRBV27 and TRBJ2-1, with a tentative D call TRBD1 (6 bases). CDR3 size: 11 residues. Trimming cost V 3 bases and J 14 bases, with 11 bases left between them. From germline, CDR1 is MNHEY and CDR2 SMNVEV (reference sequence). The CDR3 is CASSLGHSEFF. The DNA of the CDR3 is TGTGCCAGCAGTTTGGGACATAGCGAGTTCTTC.

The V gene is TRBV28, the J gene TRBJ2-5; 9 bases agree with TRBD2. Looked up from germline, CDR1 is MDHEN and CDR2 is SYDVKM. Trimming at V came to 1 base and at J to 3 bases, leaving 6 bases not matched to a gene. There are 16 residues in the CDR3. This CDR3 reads CASSLLTSGLKETQYF. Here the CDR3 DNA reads TGTGCCAGCAGTTTATTGACTAGCGGACTGAAAGAGACCCAGTACTTC. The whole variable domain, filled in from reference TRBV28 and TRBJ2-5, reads DVKVTQSSRYLVKRTGEKVFLECVQDMDHENMFWYRQDPGLGLRLIYFSYDVKMKEKGDIPEGYSVSREKKERFSLILESASTNQTSMYLCASSLLTSGLKETQYFGPGTRLLVL.

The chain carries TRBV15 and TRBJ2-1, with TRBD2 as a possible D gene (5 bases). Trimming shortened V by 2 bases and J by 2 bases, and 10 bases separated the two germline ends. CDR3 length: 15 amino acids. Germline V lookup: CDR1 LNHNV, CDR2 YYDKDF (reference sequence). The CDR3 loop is CATSRLEDPYNEQFF. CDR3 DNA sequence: TGTGCCACCAGCAGACTGGAGGACCCCTACAATGAGCAGTTCTTC.

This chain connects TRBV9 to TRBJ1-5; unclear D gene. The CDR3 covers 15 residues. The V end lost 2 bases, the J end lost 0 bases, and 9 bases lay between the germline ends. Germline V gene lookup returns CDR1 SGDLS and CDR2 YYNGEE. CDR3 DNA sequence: TGTGCCAGCAGCGTTGAAGGACTTAGCAATCAGCCCCAGCATTTT. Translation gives CASSVEGLSNQPQHF. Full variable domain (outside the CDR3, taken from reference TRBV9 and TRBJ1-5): DSGVTQTPKHLITATGQRVTLRCSPRSGDLSVYWYQQSLDQGLQFLIQYYNGEERAKGNILERFSAQQFPDLHSELNLSSLELGDSALYFCASSVEGLSNQPQHFGDGTRLSIL.